The 14 T cell receptor beta chains below were found in one sample sequenced in a study of T-cell memory formation after mild COVID-19. Each CDR3 protein is one row after TCRdb ran MiXCR on the 5' RACE reads. In the table there are 340,000 or so distinct CDR3 sequences, roughly 13% of which are singletons. The sequencing sample was made of PBMCs or a T cell subset sorted from them (not recorded which). The receptors were sampled from a man aged 18-30 years who had mild COVID-19 (a few samples of this study predate the infection). Cell type and time point are not known.

The chain has TRBV29-1 and TRBJ2-5; tentatively, D is TRBD1 (5 bases). The CDR3 runs to 12 residues. Trimming left V 4 bases short and J 1 base short, with 7 bases between. Germline CDR1 SQVTM, CDR2 ANQGSEA. CDR3 coding DNA: TGCAGCGTTGTTACAGGCCAAGAGACCCAGTACTTC. This codes for CSVVTGQETQYF.

This clonotype was observed many times. The J gene is TRBJ2-4, the V gene TRBV15; possible D gene TRBD2, 5 bases. The CDR3 has 15 residues. Looked up from germline, CDR1 is LNHNV and CDR2 is YYDKDF (reference sequence). The germline V and J ends were trimmed by 3 bases and 2 bases, with 11 bases remaining between them. The CDR3 nucleotides read TGTGCCACCAGCAGGGGAGAGGAGCCCAAAAACATTCAGTACTTC. It is translated as CATSRGEEPKNIQYF.

The chain combines TRBV4-3 with TRBJ1-2; possible D gene TRBD1, 6 bases. Trimming pared 3 bases from V and 4 bases from J, leaving 9 bases between. The CDR3 loop spans 13 amino acids. Germline CDR1 reads LGHNA; CDR2 reads YSLEER. The CDR3 protein is CASSQQGLYGYTF. As DNA, the CDR3 is TGCGCCAGCAGCCAGCAGGGGCTCTATGGCTACACCTTC.

The rearrangement joins TRBV9 to TRBJ2-6; possible D gene TRBD2, 6 bases. This CDR3 is 17 amino acids long. In germline, CDR1 is SGDLS, CDR2 YYNGEE. Trimming left V 0 bases short and J 0 bases short, with 10 bases between. This chain's CDR3 is CASSVGPGVSGANVLTF. CDR3 bases: TGTGCCAGCAGCGTAGGACCGGGGGTCTCTGGGGCCAACGTCCTGACTTTC.

This chain joins TRBV29-1 and TRBJ2-5; 12 nucleotides match TRBD1. The V gene end was trimmed by 3 bases and the J gene end by 4 bases; junction bases not matched to a gene: 3. This CDR3 spans 14 amino acids. CDR1 and CDR2 from the germline V gene are SQVTM and ANQGSEA. As DNA, the CDR3 is TGCAGCGTTGATTGGGACAGGGGGCGAGAGACCCAGTACTTC. It is translated as CSVDWDRGRETQYF.

This clonotype was detected once. CDR3 in amino acids: CASSQAGLNQPQHF. In DNA form, the CDR3 reads TGCGCCAGCAGCCAAGCAGGTCTCAATCAGCCCCAGCATTTT. The V and J genes are TRBV4-1 and TRBJ1-5; D is undetermined. Germline values: CDR1 MGHRA, CDR2 YSYEKL. The CDR3 runs to 14 residues. With 1 base removed from V and 3 bases from J, the gap between germline ends came to 7 bases.

The rearrangement uses TRBV11-2 and TRBJ2-6; TRBD2 matches 13 bases. Looked up from germline, CDR1 is SGHAT and CDR2 is FQNNGV. After removal of 5 bases from V and 0 bases from J, the junction contained 4 bases not matched to a gene. This CDR3 is built from 18 residues. The CDR3 region has the DNA TGTGCCAGCAGCCGGACTAGCGGGGGTTTCTCTGGGGCCAACGTCCTGACTTTC. Translated: CASSRTSGGFSGANVLTF.

The V call is TRBV20-1, the J call TRBJ1-4; no definite D call. The V and J ends lost 6 bases and 4 bases respectively, with 6 bases between them. CDR3 length: 11 residues. The germline gives CDR1 DFQATT, CDR2 SNEGSKA (reference sequence). CDR3 protein: CSAYRNEKLFF. CDR3 DNA sequence: TGCAGTGCCTATCGTAATGAAAAACTGTTTTTT.

The V gene is TRBV10-3, the J gene TRBJ1-5, with D possibly matching TRBD1 (6 bases). This CDR3 has 15 amino acids. Deletions cut 8 bases from V and 0 bases from J, with 14 bases between. CDR1 and CDR2 from the germline V gene are ENHRY and SYGVKD. This chain's CDR3 is CAIGGGTHSNQPQHF. DNA of the CDR3: TGTGCCATCGGCGGAGGGACACATAGCAATCAGCCCCAGCATTTT.

This clonotype was picked up a small number of times. The chain employs TRBV19 and TRBJ2-4, with a tentative D call TRBD2 (6 bases). Per the germline V gene, CDR1 is LNHDA and CDR2 is SQIVND (reference sequence). The CDR3 runs 16 residues. V dropped 3 bases and J dropped 1 base, with 13 bases sitting between them. Written as DNA, the CDR3 is TGTGCCAGTAGTATGAGGGCTGGGGGGGCCAAAAACATTCAGTACTTC. This translates into CASSMRAGGAKNIQYF.

This clonotype was recorded a few times. The chain combines TRBV20-1 with TRBJ1-4; D not resolved. V lost 4 bases and J 8 bases, leaving 5 bases between the germline ends. CDR1 is DFQATT and CDR2 is SNEGSKA in the germline V gene (reference sequence). CDR3 length: 10 residues. The CDR3 protein is CSAKREKLFF. The CDR3 DNA reads as TGCAGTGCTAAGCGGGAAAAACTGTTTTTT.

This clonotype was seen repeatedly, ten times or more. The V call is TRBV5-6, the J call TRBJ2-3; D gene ambiguous. The CDR3 has 12 amino acids. CDR1 and CDR2 (germline): SGHDT, YYEEEE. Trimming removed 2 bases at V and 5 bases at J, with 6 bases between. CDR3 sequence: CASSFPQDTQYF. The CDR3 region has the DNA TGTGCCAGCAGCTTCCCACAAGATACGCAGTATTTT.

The V gene is TRBV28, the J gene TRBJ2-5; D unclear. Between the trimmed V and J ends, which lost 2 bases and 0 bases, there was a span of 4 bases. Germline lookup yields CDR1 MDHEN and CDR2 SYDVKM. The CDR3 totals 13 residues. The CDR3 region is CASSLAYQETQYF. The CDR3 coding sequence is TGTGCCAGCAGTTTAGCGTACCAAGAGACCCAGTACTTC. The entire variable domain, with the rest obtained from reference TRBV28 and TRBJ2-5, is as follows: DVKVTQSSRYLVKRTGEKVFLECVQDMDHENMFWYRQDPGLGLRLIYFSYDVKMKEKGDIPEGYSVSREKKERFSLILESASTNQTSMYLCASSLAYQETQYFGPGTRLLVL.

The V and J genes are TRBV4-2 and TRBJ1-6, with D possibly being TRBD1 (6 bases). From germline, CDR1 is LGHNA and CDR2 YNFKEQ. Trimming left V 2 bases short and J 0 bases short, with 11 bases between. The CDR3 length is 17 residues. CDR3 in amino acids: CASSQPQGGSYNSPLHF. CDR3 coding DNA: TGTGCCAGCAGCCAACCACAGGGTGGCTCCTATAATTCACCCCTCCACTTT.